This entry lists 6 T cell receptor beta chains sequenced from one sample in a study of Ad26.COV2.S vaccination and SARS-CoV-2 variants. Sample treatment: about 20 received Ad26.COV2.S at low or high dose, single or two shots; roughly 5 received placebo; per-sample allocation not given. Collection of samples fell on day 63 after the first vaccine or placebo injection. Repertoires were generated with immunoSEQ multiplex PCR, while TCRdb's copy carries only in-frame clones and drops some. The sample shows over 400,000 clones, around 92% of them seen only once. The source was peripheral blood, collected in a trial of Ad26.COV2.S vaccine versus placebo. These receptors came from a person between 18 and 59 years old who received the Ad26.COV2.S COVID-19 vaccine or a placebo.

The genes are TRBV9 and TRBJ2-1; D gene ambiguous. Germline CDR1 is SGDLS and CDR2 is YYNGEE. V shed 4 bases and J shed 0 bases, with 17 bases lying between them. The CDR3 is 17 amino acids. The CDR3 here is CASSPSAGRSSYNEQFF. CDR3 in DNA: TGTGCCAGCAGCCCGTCGGCAGGCCGTAGCTCCTACAATGAGCAGTTCTTC.

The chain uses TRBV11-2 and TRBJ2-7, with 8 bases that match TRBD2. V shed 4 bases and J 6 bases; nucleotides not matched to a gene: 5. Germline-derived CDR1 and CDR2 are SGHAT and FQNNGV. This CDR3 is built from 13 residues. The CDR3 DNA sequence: TGTGCCAGCAGCTCGAGGCGGGGGGTCGAGCAGTACTTC. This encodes CASSSRRGVEQYF.

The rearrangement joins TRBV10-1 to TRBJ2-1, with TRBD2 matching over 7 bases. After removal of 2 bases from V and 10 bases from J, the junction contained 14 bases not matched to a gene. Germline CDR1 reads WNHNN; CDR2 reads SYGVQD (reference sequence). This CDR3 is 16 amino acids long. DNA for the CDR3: TGCGCCAGCAGTGAGCTCAGTAGCGGGCCCTGGGAGGAGCAGTTCTTC. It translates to CASSELSSGPWEEQFF.

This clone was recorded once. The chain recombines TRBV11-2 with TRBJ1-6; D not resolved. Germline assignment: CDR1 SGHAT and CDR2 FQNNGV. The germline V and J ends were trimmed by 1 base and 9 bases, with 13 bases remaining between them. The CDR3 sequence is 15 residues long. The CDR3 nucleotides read TGTGCCAGCAGCTTAGGGCAGGCCGCGGCTTCACCCCTCCACTTT. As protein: CASSLGQAAASPLHF.

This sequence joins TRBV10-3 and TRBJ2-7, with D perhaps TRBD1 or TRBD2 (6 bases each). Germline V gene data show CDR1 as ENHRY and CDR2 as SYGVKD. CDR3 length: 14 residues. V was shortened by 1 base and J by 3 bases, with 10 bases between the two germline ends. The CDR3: CAISELGGSYEQYF. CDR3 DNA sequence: TGTGCCATCAGTGAGTTGGGGGGCAGCTACGAGCAGTACTTC.

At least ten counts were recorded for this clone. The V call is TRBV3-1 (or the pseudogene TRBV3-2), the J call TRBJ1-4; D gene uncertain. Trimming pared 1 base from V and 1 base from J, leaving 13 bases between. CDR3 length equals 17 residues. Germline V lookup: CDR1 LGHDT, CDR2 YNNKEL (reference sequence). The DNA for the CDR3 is TGTGCCAGCAGCCAAGTGTCGGGTTTCGGAACTAATGAAAAACTGTTTTTT. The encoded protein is CASSQVSGFGTNEKLFF.